This T cell receptor (beta chain) is drawn from a study of cytomegalovirus exposure and HLA in healthy donors (dated by TCRdb to about 2017). Broadly, across the study: The 700 or so repertoires of the first cohort and the 110 or so validation repertoires were produced on the same platform, according to a later analysis. Along with the approximately 650-subject first cohort, a separate validation cohort of more than 90 different subjects was used. The study combined high-throughput TCR immunosequencing, statistical association of individual TCRs with disease status, and machine learning to predict cytomegalovirus infection status. The aim of the study was to test whether cataloging public T cell receptors could identify signatures of past pathogen exposure. Results and caveats for the whole study, not just this receptor: The validation cohort had no HLA typing available for a later analysis, so co-occurrence within that cohort was assessed over all 120 or so repertoires. Most TCR sequences were seen in very few donors, while some public TCRs were found in many individuals. The study gave a list of more than 150 TCR beta chains associated with cytomegalovirus. A later analysis found that TCRs clustered in the first cohort also tended to co-occur in the 130 or so validation repertoires, with approximately 94% of cluster scores above 0. According to the authors, the approach could potentially be generalized to other disease states and immunological phenotypes. In both the original and validation cohorts, the classifier was reported to diagnose cytomegalovirus status with high specificity and sensitivity. Three of the identified cytomegalovirus-associated TCR beta chains were confirmed in vitro to be specific for cytomegalovirus antigens.

Libraries came from the immunoSEQ multiplex PCR assay. On the authors' methods: A statistical classification framework was built for diagnosing cytomegalovirus status from the catalog of TCR beta chain sequences. In its TCRdb copy, this immuneACCESS table keeps in-frame sequences only and misses some clones. Where compared with another copy, unresolved V genes explain less than half of these, and the others have no known cause. D and trimming come from the DNA, and the V and J calls and clone size come from that table. Recorded for this sample are around 190,000 clones; 85% of them occurred a single time. Roughly 15% of the sample is taken by the ten largest. Trimming takes 1 base off V and 6 bases off J; junction bases not matched to a gene: 3. The CDR1 and CDR2 encoded by the germline V gene (reference sequence) are PRHDT and FYEKMQ. Spanning cysteine to phenylalanine, the CDR3 consists of 14 amino acids. Kept here is only the CDR3 DNA, which spans 42 bases and is read in frame from base 1.

The donors belonged to the validation cohort of over a hundred subjects, which was separate from the approximately 660-subject first cohort. Comment on this clone: This clone's antigen is unknown. No base-level quality is on record; no much larger clone is a single base apart.

The receptor's source is a man aged 18-30 years in good health and CMV-seropositive. Sequencing used PBMCs. The rearrangement combines TRBV13 with TRBJ1-3, with TRBD1 identical over 7 junction bases. The nucleotides read TGTGCCAGCAGCTTAGAGGGGGCTGAAAACACCATATATTTT. The encoded protein is CASSLEGAENTIYF.